Detailed here is one TCR beta chain. Antigen unknown. This CDR3 comprises 13 residues. Germline CDR1 and CDR2: SEHNR and FQNEAQ (reference sequence). This sample was included in a study of monozygotic twins with inflammatory bowel disease. Study results and limitations: Twins classed as concordant or discordant showed no difference in repertoire similarity, possibly from limited power. It was in IBD patients that TCRbeta diversity (inverse Simpson) was lower than in healthy co-twins.

TCRdb reprocessed the 5' RACE reads and stores each CDR3 protein as one record, lacking DNA. With a few hundred thousand distinct CDR3 sequences in the sample, the ten largest clones hold approximately 2.4%. This receptor was identified in a human donor with ulcerative colitis or Crohn's disease, or a healthy co-twin of an affected twin (not recorded which). This chain joins TRBV7-9 and TRBJ2-1; TCRdb's D gene call, TRBD1, goes unchecked for lack of DNA. Source material: blood. The CDR3 spells CASSQTGASEQFF.